One T cell receptor (beta chain) is described in this entry. The target antigen is unknown. CDR1 is GTSNPN and CDR2 is SVGIG in the germline V gene (reference sequence). Trimming pared 3 bases from V and 4 bases from J, leaving 11 bases between. The CDR3 has 13 residues. These data originate in a study of post-analysis software for immune sequencing data. Study as a whole: The disease courses spanned relapsing-remitting, secondary progressive and progressive-relapsing forms of multiple sclerosis. Study observations and caveats: Roughly five TRBV segments were more frequent in patients than controls; TRBV5-6, TRBV5-1 and TRBV20-1 belonged to this group. Batch-matched samples strongly co-clustered by F measure. Versus controls, multiple sclerosis patients showed significantly lower diversity (normalized Chao1).

cDNA libraries for TCR beta contained unique molecular identifiers. It was from roughly 1 to 10 million T cells that approximately 500,000 cDNA molecules came. TCRdb called the PCR reads again in MiXCR, with one record for every CDR3 protein. The sample shows approximately 690,000 distinct CDR3 sequences, more than 50% of them seen only once. The rearrangement joins TRBV30 to TRBJ2-3; D is undetermined. The origin of this receptor is a girl aged 2 to 9 with multiple sclerosis. Specimen: blood. DNA for the CDR3: TGTGCCTGGAGCGAGCTAGGTGCAGATACGCAGTATTTT. It specifies CAWSELGADTQYF.